This T cell receptor beta chain was identified during a study of blood T cells in healthy people across ages. In this sample, this clonotype turned up a few times. Its cognate antigen is unknown. Overall study results and limits: Both naive CD4+ cell counts and diversity were greater in long-lived donors than in aged donors. Any changes in expanded clonotypes were possibly confounded, as donor CMV status remained unknown.

The V and J ends lost 6 bases and 4 bases respectively, with 16 bases between them. The germline V gene encodes CDR1 DFQATT and CDR2 SNEGSKA (reference sequence). This CDR3 is built from 13 residues. Primers used in a second PCR of roughly 6 to 12 cycles were a sample-barcoded 5' primer and a J-beta primer mix. There were at least 2.5 million CDR3-containing paired-end reads obtained from each sample. TCRdb re-called the 5' RACE reads through MiXCR, storing one row per CDR3 protein. The table has roughly 830,000 distinct CDR3 sequences, 62% seen once. This TCR derives from a man aged 25 to 40 in good health. V and J are TRBV20-1 and TRBJ2-7; D is unclear. The sequencing sample was made of blood. The CDR3 DNA is TGCAGTGCCGCACGTGATAGAGCGTACGAGCAGTACTTC. This encodes CSAARDRAYEQYF.